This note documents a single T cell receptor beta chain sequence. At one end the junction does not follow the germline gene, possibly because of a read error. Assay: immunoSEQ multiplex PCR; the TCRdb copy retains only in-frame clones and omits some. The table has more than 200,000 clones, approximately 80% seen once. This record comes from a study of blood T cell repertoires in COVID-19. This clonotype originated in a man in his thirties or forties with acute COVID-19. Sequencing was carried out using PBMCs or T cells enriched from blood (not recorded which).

The CDR3 DNA sequence: TGCGCCAGCAGCGCAAGACTAGCGGGGGACAATGAGCAGTTCTTC. Translation gives CASSARLAGDNEQFF. The rearrangement links TRBV9 to TRBJ2-1; 12 nucleotides align to TRBD2. CDR3 size: 15 residues. CDR1 is SGDLS, CDR2 YYNGEE, per germline.